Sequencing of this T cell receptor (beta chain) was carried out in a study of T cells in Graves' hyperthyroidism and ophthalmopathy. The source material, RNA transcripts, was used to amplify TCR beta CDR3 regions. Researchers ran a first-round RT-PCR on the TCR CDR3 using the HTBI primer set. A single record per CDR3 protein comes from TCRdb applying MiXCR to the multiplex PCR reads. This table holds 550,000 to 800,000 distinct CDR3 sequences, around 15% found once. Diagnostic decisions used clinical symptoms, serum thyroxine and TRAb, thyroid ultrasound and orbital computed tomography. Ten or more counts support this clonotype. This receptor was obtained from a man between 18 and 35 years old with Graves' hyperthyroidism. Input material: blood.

CDR3 nucleotides: TGTGCCAGCAGCATAGAGGCTAGCGGGAGGAATGAGCAGTTCTTC. This gives the protein CASSIEASGRNEQFF. The rearrangement links TRBV27 to TRBJ2-1; TRBD2 matches 11 bases. Germline lookup yields CDR1 MNHEY and CDR2 SMNVEV (reference sequence). The CDR3 runs 15 residues. Germline trimming cut 6 bases from V and 7 bases from J; bases unmatched to any gene: 8.